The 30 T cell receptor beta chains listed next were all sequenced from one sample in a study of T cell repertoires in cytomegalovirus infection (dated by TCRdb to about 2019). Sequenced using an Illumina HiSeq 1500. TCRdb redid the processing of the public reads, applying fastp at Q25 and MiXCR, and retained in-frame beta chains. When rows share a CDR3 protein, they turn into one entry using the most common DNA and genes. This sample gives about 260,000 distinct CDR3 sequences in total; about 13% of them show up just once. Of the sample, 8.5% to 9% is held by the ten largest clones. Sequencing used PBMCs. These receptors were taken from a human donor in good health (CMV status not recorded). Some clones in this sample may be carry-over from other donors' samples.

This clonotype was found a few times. CDR3 sequence: CASSRSGTVIANEQFF. The DNA of the CDR3 is TGCGCCAGCAGTCGGTCCGGGACAGTCATAGCCAATGAGCAGTTCTTC. This rearrangement joins TRBV23-1 to TRBJ2-1, with 7 bases lining up with TRBD1. TRBV23-1 is filed as an ORF, its function uncertain. Losses at the gene ends were 4 bases for V and 6 bases for J; bases not matched to a gene: 12. The CDR3 is 16 amino acids.

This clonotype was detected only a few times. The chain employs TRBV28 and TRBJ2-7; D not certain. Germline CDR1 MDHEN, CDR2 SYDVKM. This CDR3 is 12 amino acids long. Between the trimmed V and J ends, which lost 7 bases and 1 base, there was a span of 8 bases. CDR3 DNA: TGTGCCAGCAAGGGTGATTCCTACGAGCAGTACTTC. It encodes CASKGDSYEQYF.

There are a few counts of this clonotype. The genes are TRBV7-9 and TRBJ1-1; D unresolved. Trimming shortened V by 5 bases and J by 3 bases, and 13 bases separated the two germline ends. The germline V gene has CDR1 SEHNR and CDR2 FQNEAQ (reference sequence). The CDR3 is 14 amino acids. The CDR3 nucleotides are TGTGCCAGCAGCCTAGACATGGGCGACACTGAAGCTTTCTTT. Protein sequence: CASSLDMGDTEAFF.

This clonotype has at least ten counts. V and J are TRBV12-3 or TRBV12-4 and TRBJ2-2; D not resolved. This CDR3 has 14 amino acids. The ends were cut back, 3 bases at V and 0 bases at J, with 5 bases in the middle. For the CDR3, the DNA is TGTGCCAGCAGTTTTCGCTCGAACACCGGGGAGCTGTTTTTT. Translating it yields CASSFRSNTGELFF.

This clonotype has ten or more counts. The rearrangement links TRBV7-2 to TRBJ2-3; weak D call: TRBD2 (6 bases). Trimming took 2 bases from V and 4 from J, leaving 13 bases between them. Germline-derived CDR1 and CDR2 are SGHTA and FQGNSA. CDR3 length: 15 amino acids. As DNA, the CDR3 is TGTGCCAGCAGCTTAAGAGCAGCTAGCGCAGATACGCAGTATTTT. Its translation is CASSLRAASADTQYF.

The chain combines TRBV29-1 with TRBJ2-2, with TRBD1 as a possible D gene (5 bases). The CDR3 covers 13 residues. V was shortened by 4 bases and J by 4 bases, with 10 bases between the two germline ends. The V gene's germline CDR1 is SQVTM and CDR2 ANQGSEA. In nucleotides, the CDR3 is TGCAGCGTTGGAGCAGGGATCACCGGGGAGCTGTTTTTT. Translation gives CSVGAGITGELFF.

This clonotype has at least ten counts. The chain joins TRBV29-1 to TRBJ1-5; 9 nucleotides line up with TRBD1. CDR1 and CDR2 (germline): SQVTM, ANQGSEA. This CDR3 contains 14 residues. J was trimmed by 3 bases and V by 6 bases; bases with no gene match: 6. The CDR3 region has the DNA TGCAGCGTGCGGGGGACAGGGATCAATCAGCCCCAGCATTTT. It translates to CSVRGTGINQPQHF.

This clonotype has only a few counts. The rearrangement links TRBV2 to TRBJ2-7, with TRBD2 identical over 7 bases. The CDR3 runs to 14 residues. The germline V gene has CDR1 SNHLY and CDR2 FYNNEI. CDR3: CADRIAGLSYEQYF. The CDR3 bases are TGTGCAGACCGGATAGCGGGCCTCTCCTACGAGCAGTACTTC.

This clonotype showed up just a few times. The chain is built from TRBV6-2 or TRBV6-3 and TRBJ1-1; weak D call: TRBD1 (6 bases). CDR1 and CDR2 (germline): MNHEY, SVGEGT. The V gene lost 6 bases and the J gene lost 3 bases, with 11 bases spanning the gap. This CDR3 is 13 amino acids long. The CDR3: CASRPTGYTEAFF. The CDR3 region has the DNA TGTGCCAGCAGACCCACAGGGTACACTGAAGCTTTCTTT.

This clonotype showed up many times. CDR3 in amino acids: CASSLSDSPRTEAFF. The CDR3 nucleotides read TGTGCCAGCAGCTTATCGGACTCCCCAAGGACTGAAGCTTTCTTT. The V call is TRBV7-2, the J call TRBJ1-1; D not resolved. The CDR3 sequence is 15 residues long. V gave up 2 bases and J gave up 5 bases, with 15 bases separating them. The germline CDR1 and CDR2 sequences are SGHTA and FQGNSA.

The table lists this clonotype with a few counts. CDR3 sequence: CSARTRVGNPEAFF. As DNA, the CDR3 is TGCAGTGCTAGGACCAGAGTCGGAAACCCTGAAGCTTTCTTT. The chain employs TRBV20-1 and TRBJ1-1; D gene ambiguous. Germline loops: CDR1 DFQATT, CDR2 SNEGSKA (reference sequence). V lost 3 bases and J 6 bases, leaving 17 bases between the germline ends. CDR3 size: 14 residues.

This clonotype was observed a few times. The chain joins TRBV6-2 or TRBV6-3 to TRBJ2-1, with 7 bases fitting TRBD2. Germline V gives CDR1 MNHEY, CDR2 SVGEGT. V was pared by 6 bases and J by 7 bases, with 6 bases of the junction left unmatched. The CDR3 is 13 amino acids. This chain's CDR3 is CASSRLASNEQFF. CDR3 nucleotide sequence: TGTGCCAGCAGCCGACTAGCATCAAATGAGCAGTTCTTC.

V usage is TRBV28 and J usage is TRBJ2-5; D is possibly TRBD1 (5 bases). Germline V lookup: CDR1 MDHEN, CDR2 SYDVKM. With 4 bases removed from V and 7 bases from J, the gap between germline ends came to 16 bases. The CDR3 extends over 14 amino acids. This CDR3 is CASSSQGPLWTQYF. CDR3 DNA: TGTGCCAGCAGTTCCCAGGGTCCTCTGTGGACCCAGTACTTC.

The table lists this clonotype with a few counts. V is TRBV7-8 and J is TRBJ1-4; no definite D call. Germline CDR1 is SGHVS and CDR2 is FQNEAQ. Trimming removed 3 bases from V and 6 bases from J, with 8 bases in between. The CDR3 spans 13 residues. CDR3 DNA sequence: TGTGCCAGCAGCTTCAGGAATCATGAAAAACTGTTTTTT. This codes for CASSFRNHEKLFF.

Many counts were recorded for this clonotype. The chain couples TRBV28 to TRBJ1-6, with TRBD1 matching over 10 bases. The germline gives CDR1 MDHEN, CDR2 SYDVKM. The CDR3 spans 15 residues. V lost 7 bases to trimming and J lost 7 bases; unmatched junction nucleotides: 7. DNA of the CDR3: TGTGCCAGCATGACCGGGACAGGGGTGAATTCACCCCTCCACTTT. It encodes CASMTGTGVNSPLHF.

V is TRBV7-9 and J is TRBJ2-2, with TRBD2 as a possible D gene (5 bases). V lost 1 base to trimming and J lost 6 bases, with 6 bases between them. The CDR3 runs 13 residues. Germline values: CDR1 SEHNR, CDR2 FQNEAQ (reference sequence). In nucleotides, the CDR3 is TGTGCCAGCAGCTTAGGGGGAGCCGGGGAGCTGTTTTTT. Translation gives CASSLGGAGELFF.

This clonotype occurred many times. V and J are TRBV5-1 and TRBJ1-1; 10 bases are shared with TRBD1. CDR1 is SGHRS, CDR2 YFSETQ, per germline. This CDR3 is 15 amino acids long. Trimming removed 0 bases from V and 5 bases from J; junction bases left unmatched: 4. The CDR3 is CASSLGQGAWTEAFF. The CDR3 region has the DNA TGCGCCAGCAGCTTGGGACAGGGGGCATGGACTGAAGCTTTCTTT. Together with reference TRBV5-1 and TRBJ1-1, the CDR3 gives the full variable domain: KAGVTQTPRYLIKTRGQQVTLSCSPISGHRSVSWYQQTPGQGLQFLFEYFSETQRNKGNFPGRFSGRQFSNSRSEMNVSTLELGDSALYLCASSLGQGAWTEAFFGQGTRLTVV.

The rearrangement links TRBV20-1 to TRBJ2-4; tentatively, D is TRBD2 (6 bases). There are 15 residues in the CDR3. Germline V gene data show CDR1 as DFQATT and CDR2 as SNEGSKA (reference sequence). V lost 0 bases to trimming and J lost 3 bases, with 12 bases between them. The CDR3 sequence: CSARDPRRGKNIQYF. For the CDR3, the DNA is TGCAGTGCTAGAGATCCCAGGCGGGGCAAAAACATTCAGTACTTC.

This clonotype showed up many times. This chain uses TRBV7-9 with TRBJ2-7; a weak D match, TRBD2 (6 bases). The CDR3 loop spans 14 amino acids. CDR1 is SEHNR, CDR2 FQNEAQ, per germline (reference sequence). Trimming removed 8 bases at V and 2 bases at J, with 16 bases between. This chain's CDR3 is CASHGRDGPYEQYF. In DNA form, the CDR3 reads TGTGCCAGCCATGGGCGGGACGGTCCCTACGAGCAGTACTTC.

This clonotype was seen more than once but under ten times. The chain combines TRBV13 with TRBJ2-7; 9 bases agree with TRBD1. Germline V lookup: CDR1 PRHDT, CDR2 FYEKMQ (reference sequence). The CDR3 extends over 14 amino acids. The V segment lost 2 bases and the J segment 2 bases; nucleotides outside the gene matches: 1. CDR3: CASSLRTGAYEQYF. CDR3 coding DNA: TGTGCCAGCAGCTTAAGGACAGGGGCCTACGAGCAGTACTTC. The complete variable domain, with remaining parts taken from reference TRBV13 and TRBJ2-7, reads AAGVIQSPRHLIKEKRETATLKCYPIPRHDTVYWYQQGPGQDPQFLISFYEKMQSDKGSIPDRFSAQQFSDYHSELNMSSLELGDSALYFCASSLRTGAYEQYFGPGTRLTVT.

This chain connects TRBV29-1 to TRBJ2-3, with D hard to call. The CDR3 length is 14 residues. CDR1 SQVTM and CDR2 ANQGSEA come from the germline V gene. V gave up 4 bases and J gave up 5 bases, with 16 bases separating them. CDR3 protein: CSVGPGRGGDTQYF. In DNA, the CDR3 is TGCAGCGTTGGGCCAGGCCGAGGTGGAGATACGCAGTATTTT.

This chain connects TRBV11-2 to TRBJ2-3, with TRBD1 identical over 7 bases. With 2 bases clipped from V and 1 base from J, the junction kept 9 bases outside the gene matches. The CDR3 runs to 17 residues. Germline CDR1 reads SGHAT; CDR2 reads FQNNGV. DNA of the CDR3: TGTGCCAGCAGCTTAAGCTACAGGGGTGGAGGCACAGATACGCAGTATTTT. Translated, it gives CASSLSYRGGGTDTQYF.

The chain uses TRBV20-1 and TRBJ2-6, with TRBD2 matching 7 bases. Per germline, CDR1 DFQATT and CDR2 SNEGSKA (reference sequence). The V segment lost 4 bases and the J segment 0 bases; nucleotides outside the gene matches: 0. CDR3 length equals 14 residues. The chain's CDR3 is CSATGGSGANVLTF. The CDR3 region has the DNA TGCAGTGCTACGGGGGGCTCTGGGGCCAACGTCCTGACTTTC.

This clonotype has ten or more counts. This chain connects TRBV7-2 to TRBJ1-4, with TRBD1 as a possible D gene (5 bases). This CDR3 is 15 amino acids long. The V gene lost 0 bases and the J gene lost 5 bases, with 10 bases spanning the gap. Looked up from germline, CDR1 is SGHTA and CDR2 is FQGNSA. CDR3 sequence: CASSLAGGRNEKLFF. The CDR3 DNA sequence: TGTGCCAGCAGCTTAGCTGGGGGTAGGAATGAAAAACTGTTTTTT.

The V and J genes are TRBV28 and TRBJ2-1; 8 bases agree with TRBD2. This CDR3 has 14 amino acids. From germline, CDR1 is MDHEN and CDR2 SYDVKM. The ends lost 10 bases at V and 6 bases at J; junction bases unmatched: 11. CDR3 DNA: TGTGCCATCCGGGAGGGGAGACGAACCAATGAGCAGTTCTTC. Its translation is CAIREGRRTNEQFF. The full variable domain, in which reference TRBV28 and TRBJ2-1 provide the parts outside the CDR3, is DVKVTQSSRYLVKRTGEKVFLECVQDMDHENMFWYRQDPGLGLRLIYFSYDVKMKEKGDIPEGYSVSREKKERFSLILESASTNQTSMYLCAIREGRRTNEQFFGPGTRLTVL.

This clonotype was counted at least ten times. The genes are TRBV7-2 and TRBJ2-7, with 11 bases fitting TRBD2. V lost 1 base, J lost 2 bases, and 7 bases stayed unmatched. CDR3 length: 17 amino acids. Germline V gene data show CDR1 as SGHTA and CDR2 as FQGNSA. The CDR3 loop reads CASSLVAGGPPTYEQYF. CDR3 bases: TGTGCCAGCAGCTTAGTAGCGGGAGGGCCGCCGACCTACGAGCAGTACTTC.

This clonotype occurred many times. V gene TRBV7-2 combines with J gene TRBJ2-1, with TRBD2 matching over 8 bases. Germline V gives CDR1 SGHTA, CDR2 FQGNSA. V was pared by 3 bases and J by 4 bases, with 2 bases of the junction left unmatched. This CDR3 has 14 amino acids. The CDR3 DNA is TGTGCCAGCAGCTTGCCTAGCGGGTACAATGAGCAGTTCTTC. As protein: CASSLPSGYNEQFF.

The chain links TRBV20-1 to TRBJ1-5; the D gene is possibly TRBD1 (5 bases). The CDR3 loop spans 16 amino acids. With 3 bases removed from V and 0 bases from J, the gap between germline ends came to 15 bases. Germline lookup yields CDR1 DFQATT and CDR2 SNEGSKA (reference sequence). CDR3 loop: CSAREKGVYSNQPQHF. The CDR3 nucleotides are TGCAGTGCTAGGGAAAAAGGGGTTTATAGCAATCAGCCCCAGCATTTT.

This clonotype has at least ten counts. Here the CDR3 reads CASSFAGVNTEAFF. The CDR3 nucleotides read TGTGCCAGCAGCTTTGCAGGGGTTAACACTGAAGCTTTCTTT. The V gene is TRBV7-9, the J gene TRBJ1-1; a weak D match, TRBD1 (6 bases). Looked up from germline, CDR1 is SEHNR and CDR2 is FQNEAQ (reference sequence). The CDR3 extends over 14 amino acids. V lost 3 bases and J lost 2, with 10 bases in between.

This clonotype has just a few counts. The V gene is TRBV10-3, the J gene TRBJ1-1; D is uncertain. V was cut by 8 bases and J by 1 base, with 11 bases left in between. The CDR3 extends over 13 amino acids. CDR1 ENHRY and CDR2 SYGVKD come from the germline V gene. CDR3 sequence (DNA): TGTGCCATCCATCAAGGAGGGAACACTGAAGCTTTCTTT. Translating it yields CAIHQGGNTEAFF.